This T cell receptor (beta chain) is from a study of radiation and T cells in renal cell carcinoma. On the study more broadly: Nephrectomy followed 15 Gy stereotactic body radiation by 4 weeks.

Documented time point: baseline pretreatment blood. Stated treatment: 15 Gy SBRT to primary tumor, nephrectomy 4 weeks later. Blood was sampled at baseline, 2 weeks and 4 weeks after SBRT. The patient's renal cell carcinoma had clear cell pathology. Some clones are missing from TCRdb's copy, which holds only in-frame ones; the method was immunoSEQ multiplex PCR. This sample has more than 75,000 clones, with 82% found just once. The germline V gene encodes CDR1 SGHAT and CDR2 FQNNGV. The CDR3 loop spans 15 amino acids. The V gene end was trimmed by 3 bases and the J gene end by 5 bases; junction bases not matched to a gene: 8.

This receptor was taken from a man in his sixties with renal cell carcinoma. The V gene is TRBV11-2, the J gene TRBJ2-7, with TRBD2 matching 9 bases. The sample here was blood, taken from a patient whose treatment included radiotherapy and nephrectomy. The CDR3 sequence is CASSLAIAGAHEQYF. CDR3 in DNA: TGTGCCAGCAGCTTGGCTATAGCGGGAGCCCACGAGCAGTACTTC.